This T cell receptor (beta chain) was identified in a study of blood T cell repertoires in COVID-19. As handled by the study authors: Nucleated cell number was recorded as an estimate derived from reference gene primer amplification. The protocol was immunoSEQ multiplex PCR, while the TCRdb copy is restricted to in-frame clones and leaves out a portion. V and J calls and clone size are as listed in that table; D and trimming were resolved from the DNA. The data contain under 300,000 clones, 75% to 90% of them singletons. The germline gives CDR1 SGHAT, CDR2 FQNNGV. Trimming pared 3 bases from V and 6 bases from J, leaving 5 bases between. The CDR3 length is 11 residues.

The chain couples TRBV11-2 to TRBJ1-1, with unresolved D. The receptor was isolated from a woman in her forties who had recovered from COVID-19. The sample comprised PBMCs or T cells enriched from blood (not recorded which). As DNA, the CDR3 is TGTGCCAGCAGCTTTTCGGCTGAAGCTTTCTTT. Translated: CASSFSAEAFF. The variable domain in full, completed from reference TRBV11-2 and TRBJ1-1, reads EAGVAQSPRYKIIEKRQSVAFWCNPISGHATLYWYQQILGQGPKLLIQFQNNGVVDDSQLPKDRFSAERLKGVDSTLKIQPAKLEDSAVYLCASSFSAEAFFGQGTRLTVV.